Here is one T cell receptor beta chain with its context. In the authors' workflow: Cell counts per sample came from amplifying reference gene primers. The assay was immunoSEQ multiplex PCR, and TCRdb's table has in-frame clones only and misses some. For V, J and clone size, that table is used; D and trimming come from the DNA. Among about 67,000 clones listed, about 90% were seen once. These data originate in a study of blood T cell repertoires in COVID-19. Study information: Acute and convalescent COVID-19 specimens originated in the United States, Italy and Spain. Nucleic acid was either cDNA or gDNA, and it came from T cells, B-cell-depleted T cells, or PBMCs.

CDR3 length: 17 residues. Germline lookup yields CDR1 LNHDA and CDR2 SQIVND (reference sequence). V shed 6 bases and J 9 bases; nucleotides not matched to a gene: 18. The rearrangement uses TRBV19 and TRBJ2-1; 9 nucleotides match TRBD2. The sample comprised peripheral blood. The clonotype originates from a man aged 45-65 years with active COVID-19. CDR3 nucleotides: TGTGCCAGTAGGCCCTTTTTGGCGGGAGGGCCTCACGGTGAGCAGTTCTTC. Encoded protein: CASRPFLAGGPHGEQFF.